Listed below are T cell receptor beta chains from one sample, sequenced in a study of blood T cells in healthy people across ages. One entry per CDR3 protein results from TCRdb running MiXCR on the 5' RACE reads. The top ten clones hold approximately 15% of a sample with roughly 650,000 distinct CDR3 sequences, approximately 30% of them seen once. Sequenced input: blood. These TCRs come from a woman older than 75 in good health. Both conserved end residues are part of each CDR3. Each record gives: CDR3 protein, CDR3 DNA, D gene, clone size, V gene, J gene. A D gene is named only where the DNA matches it firmly. Expanded clones are given a class, and other clones once, few, many or no size at all.

CASSLVVGETDTQYF	TGCGCCAGCAGCTTGGTAGTTGGGGAGACAGATACGCAGTATTTT	.	many	TRBV5-1	TRBJ2-3
CASSLDRGQTDTQYF	TGTGCCAGCAGCTTGGACAGGGGTCAGACAGATACGCAGTATTTT	TRBD1	many	TRBV11-2	TRBJ2-3
CASNPTGTGELFF	TGCGCCAGCAACCCCACAGGGACCGGGGAGCTGTTTTTT	.	few	TRBV5-1	TRBJ2-2
CSASPRGYDGYTF	TGCAGTGCTAGCCCGCGGGGGTATGATGGCTACACCTTC	.	few	TRBV20-1	TRBJ1-2
CASLTGGNSPPHF	TGTGCCAGCCTCACAGGGGGTAATTCACCCCCCCACTTT	TRBD1	.	TRBV28	TRBJ1-6
CASSLSLFTDTQYF	TGTGCCAGCAGCTTGTCCCTCTTCACAGATACGCAGTATTTT	.	.	TRBV7-2	TRBJ2-3
CASSLLGDYEQYF	TGCGCCAGCAGCTTGTTAGGGGACTACGAGCAGTACTTC	.	many	TRBV5-1	TRBJ2-7
CASSSLTTVYGYTF	TGTGCCAGCAGTTCACTCACGACAGTCTATGGCTACACCTTC	.	many	TRBV27	TRBJ1-2
CASSLNTEAFF	TGCGCCAGCAGCTTGAACACTGAAGCTTTCTTT	.	many	TRBV5-1	TRBJ1-1
CVSSLAGRSTDTQYF	TGTGTCAGCAGCCTAGCGGGCCGAAGCACAGATACGCAGTATTTT	TRBD2	.	TRBV7-2	TRBJ2-3
CASSRMLPGLFYGYTF	TGTGCCAGCAGCAGGATGCTTCCGGGGCTATTCTATGGCTACACCTTC	.	many	TRBV7-2	TRBJ1-2
CASSLIAGGFAEAFF	TGTGCCAGCAGTTTAATAGCAGGGGGCTTCGCTGAAGCTTTCTTT	TRBD1	few	TRBV28	TRBJ1-1
CASSELQGISYEQYF	TGTGCCAGCAGTGAATTGCAGGGGATTTCCTACGAGCAGTACTTC	.	many	TRBV6-1	TRBJ2-7
CASSLLAGGANTGELFF	TGTGCCAGCAGCTTACTTGCGGGGGGAGCGAACACCGGGGAGCTGTTTTTT	TRBD2	.	TRBV7-9	TRBJ2-2
CASSLGLISYEQYF	TGTGCCAGCAGCCTCGGACTGATCTCCTACGAGCAGTACTTC	.	many	TRBV3-1	TRBJ2-7
CASSWGWGNYGYTF	TGTGCCAGCAGCTGGGGATGGGGGAACTATGGCTACACCTTC	.	.	TRBV5-4	TRBJ1-2